This TCR beta chain was sequenced in a study of T cells in Graves' hyperthyroidism and ophthalmopathy (dated by TCRdb to the late 2010s). For the study in its entirety: Peripheral blood was collected at initial diagnosis, before any treatment. Whether ophthalmopathy could be predicted prospectively was tested in an independent validation cohort made up of 18 to 20 hyperthyroidism patients plus 17 patients who later progressed to ophthalmopathy. A discovery cohort of roughly 100 patients, about 40 with Graves' ophthalmopathy and 55 to 60 with stable Graves' hyperthyroidism, was used to find distinguishing TCR V-J signatures. The study also compared thyroid tissue and blood T-cell repertoires from more than five Graves' hyperthyroidism patients. The roughly 99 discovery patients were divided at random into training and test sets in a 7:3 ratio. Once sampling was done, hyperthyroidism patients were given methimazole at a starting dose of 30 mg daily, whereas ophthalmopathy patients were given high-dose intravenous methylprednisolone. The paper describes TCR Vbeta CDR3 sequencing of roughly 130 peripheral blood samples, made up of 43 ophthalmopathy patients, roughly 80 hyperthyroidism patients and 17 progressor patients. Broader findings and caveats from the paper: No statistical method was used to fix the sample size in advance, and group allocation was not hidden from the investigators. In cross-validation, a model built on a 13 V-J signature told ophthalmopathy apart from stable hyperthyroidism with roughly 87% sensitivity and 81% to 82% specificity, and in testing the same model reached 80%/75%. In validation, the model predicted progression to ophthalmopathy with roughly 70% sensitivity and approximately 74% specificity, a median of around 6.6 months before onset. Most expanded thyroid clonotypes (frequency above 0.001) were also detected in blood, a finding suggesting that blood repertoires may reflect thyroid immune responses.

The germline V gene yields MDHEN for CDR1 and SYDVKM for CDR2. A distance of 14 bases separates the germline ends of V and J, which lose 9 bases and 5 bases respectively. Measured from the cysteine to the phenylalanine, the CDR3 is 13 residues long. Solely the CDR3 DNA is kept, with 39 bases framed from the first base. Amplification of TCR beta CDR3 regions was carried out from RNA transcripts. For the first round of RT-PCR on the TCR CDR3, the HTBI primer set was used together with the Qiagen OneStep RT-PCR kit. Libraries were constructed in a second round of multiplex PCR, after which size selection and purification were performed. The libraries were sequenced on an Illumina HiSeq2000 using paired-end 100 bp reads. Turning to the authors' computational methods: Raw data were processed with SOAPnuke, discarding reads with adapters, uncalled bases, mean Phred below 15, or no exact constant-primer or identifier match. COPE v1.2.5 was used to merge the high-quality paired reads, and each unique nucleotide sequence was defined as a clonotype. MiTCR v1.1 was used to align clonotypes to the IMGT TRBV, TRBD and TRBJ reference segments. The analysis was restricted to V-J combinations with a frequency above 0.0001, which together covered 99% to 99.2% of the repertoires. A TCS score was defined as the ratio of F50 (clonal expansion) to E x V (chaos), with BLOSUM62-based TCRdist applied between CDR3 peptides within each V-J. Welch's t-statistics and random forest reduced roughly 530 V-J features to 10 to 15, which were used in a naive Bayes classifier (R e1071). The raw public reads went through TCRdb reprocessing: fastp at Q25, MiXCR clone calling, in-frame beta chains kept. Each CDR3 protein gets just one entry, which takes the most common genes and DNA from the rows behind it. The V and J calls shown here were made by TCRdb, not taken from the authors' results. This sample has a few hundred thousand distinct CDR3 sequences in its table, and more than 15% of those were observed once. The top ten hold roughly 3.3% of the sample.

This clonotype was observed a handful of times. No cognate antigen has been identified for it. One base away there is no much larger clone; base qualities are not given. Moderately to severely active disease, a Clinical Activity Score of at least 3, a NOSPECS grade of at least 4, and a duration under 3 months were present in ophthalmopathy patients. Patients with uncontrolled infections, other autoimmune diseases, pregnancy or lactation were excluded. Diagnoses relied on clinical symptoms, serum thyroxine and TRAb, thyroid ultrasound and orbital computed tomography. PBMCs were separated from around 9.1 ml of fresh peripheral blood using Ficoll-Paque density gradient centrifugation. Total RNA was extracted using Trizol reagent, and RNA quality was assessed on an Agilent 2100 Bioanalyzer.

This sequence uses TRBV28 and TRBJ2-1; the D element could tentatively be TRBD1 or TRBD2, as 5 bases agree for each. Sequences were obtained from blood. The sequence was obtained from a woman aged 40 to 49 with Graves' ophthalmopathy. The DNA sequence is TGTGCCAGTGAAGGGACCATCAACAATGAGCAGTTCTTC. Its amino acids are CASEGTINNEQFF.